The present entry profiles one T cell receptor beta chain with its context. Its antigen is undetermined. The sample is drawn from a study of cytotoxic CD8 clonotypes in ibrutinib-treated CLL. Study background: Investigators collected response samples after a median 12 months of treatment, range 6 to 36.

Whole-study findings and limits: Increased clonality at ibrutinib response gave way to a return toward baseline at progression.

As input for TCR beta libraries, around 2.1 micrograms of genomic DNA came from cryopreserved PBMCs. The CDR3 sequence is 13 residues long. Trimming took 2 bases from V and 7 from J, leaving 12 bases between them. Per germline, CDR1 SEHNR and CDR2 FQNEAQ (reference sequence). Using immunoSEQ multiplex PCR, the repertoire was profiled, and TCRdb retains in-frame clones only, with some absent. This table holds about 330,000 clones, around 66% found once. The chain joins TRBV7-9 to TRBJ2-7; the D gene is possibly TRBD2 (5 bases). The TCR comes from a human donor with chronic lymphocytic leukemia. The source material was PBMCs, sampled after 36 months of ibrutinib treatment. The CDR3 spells CASSLRDYGEQYF. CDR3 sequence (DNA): TGTGCCAGCAGCTTACGGGATTATGGGGAGCAGTACTTC.